This T cell receptor (beta chain) was recorded in a study of CD8 T cell repertoires and HIV-1 epitope variants. On the study more broadly: Control wells had CMV/EBV/flu peptides, negative Ebola AY9, or no peptide. Tested: three Gag epitope families, Nef HW9 and YT9.

As concerns this clone: Its antigen is still unknown.

The germline gives CDR1 SGHKS, CDR2 YYEKEE (reference sequence). The V and J ends lost 4 bases and 0 bases, in that order; junction bases with no gene match: 16. This CDR3 is built from 18 residues. TCRdb keeps only in-frame clones here, not all; method: immunoSEQ multiplex PCR. The repertoire holds 95,000 or so clones, with roughly 81% as singletons. Study-level points and caveats: Only beta chains were identified, marking proliferation to antigen, not function.

The V call is TRBV5-5, the J call TRBJ2-7, with 7 bases that match TRBD1. This TCR derives from a male donor with HIV. Sequenced sample: uncultured baseline CD8+ T cells from peripheral blood mononuclear cells (PBMCs). The chain's CDR3 is CASSLLPGTEAFSYEQYF. CDR3 DNA sequence: TGTGCCAGCAGCCTTCTCCCCGGGACAGAGGCTTTCTCCTACGAGCAGTACTTC.